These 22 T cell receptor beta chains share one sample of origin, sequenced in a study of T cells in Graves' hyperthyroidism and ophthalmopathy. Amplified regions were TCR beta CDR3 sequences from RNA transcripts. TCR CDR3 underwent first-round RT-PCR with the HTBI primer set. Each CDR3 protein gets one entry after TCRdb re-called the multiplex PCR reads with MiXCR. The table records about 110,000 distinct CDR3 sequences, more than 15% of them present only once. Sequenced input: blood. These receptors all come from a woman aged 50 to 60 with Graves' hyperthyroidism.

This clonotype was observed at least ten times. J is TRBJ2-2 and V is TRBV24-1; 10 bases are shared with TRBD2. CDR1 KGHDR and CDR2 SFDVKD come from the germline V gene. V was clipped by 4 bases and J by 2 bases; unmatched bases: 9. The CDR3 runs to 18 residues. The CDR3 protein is CATSDRSSGSRNTGELFF. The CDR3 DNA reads TGTGCCACCAGTGACCGCTCTAGCGGGAGTCGCAACACCGGGGAGCTGTTTTTT.

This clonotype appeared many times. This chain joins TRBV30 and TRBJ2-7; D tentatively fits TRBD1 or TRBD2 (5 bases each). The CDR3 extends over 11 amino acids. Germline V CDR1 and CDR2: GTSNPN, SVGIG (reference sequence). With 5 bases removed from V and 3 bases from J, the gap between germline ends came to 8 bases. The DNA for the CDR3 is TGTGCCTGGGGGGACGACTACGAGCAGTACTTC. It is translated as CAWGDDYEQYF.

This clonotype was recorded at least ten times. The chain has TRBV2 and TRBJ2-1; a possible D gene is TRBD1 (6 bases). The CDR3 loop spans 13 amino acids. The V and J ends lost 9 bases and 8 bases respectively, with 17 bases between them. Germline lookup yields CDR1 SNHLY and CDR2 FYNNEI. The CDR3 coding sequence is TGTGCCAGTCACAGGGAAGGTATGGATGAGCAGTTCTTC. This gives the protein CASHREGMDEQFF.

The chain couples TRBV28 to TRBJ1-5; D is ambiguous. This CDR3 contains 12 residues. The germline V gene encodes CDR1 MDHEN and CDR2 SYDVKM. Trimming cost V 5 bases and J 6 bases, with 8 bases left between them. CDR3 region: CASSLRVQPQHF. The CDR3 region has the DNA TGTGCCAGCAGTCTAAGGGTTCAGCCCCAGCATTTT.

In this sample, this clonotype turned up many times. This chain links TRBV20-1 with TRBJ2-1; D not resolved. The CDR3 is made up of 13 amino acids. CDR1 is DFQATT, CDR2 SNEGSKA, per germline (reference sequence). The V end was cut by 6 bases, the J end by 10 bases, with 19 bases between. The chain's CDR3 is CSATPDRRGEQFF. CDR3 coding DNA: TGCAGTGCCACCCCGGACCGTCGCGGCGAGCAGTTCTTC.

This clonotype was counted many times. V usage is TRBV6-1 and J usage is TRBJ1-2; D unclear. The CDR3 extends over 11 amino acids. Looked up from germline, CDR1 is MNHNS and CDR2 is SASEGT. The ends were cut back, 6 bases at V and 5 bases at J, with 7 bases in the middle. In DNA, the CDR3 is TGTGCCAGCAGAGACATATATGGCTACACCTTC. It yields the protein CASRDIYGYTF.

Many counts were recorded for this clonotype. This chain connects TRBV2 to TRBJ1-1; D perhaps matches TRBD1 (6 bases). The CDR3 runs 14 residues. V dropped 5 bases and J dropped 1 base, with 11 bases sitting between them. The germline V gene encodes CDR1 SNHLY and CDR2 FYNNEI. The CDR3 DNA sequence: TGTGCCAGCAGTACCAAGGACAGGAACACTGAAGCTTTCTTT. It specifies CASSTKDRNTEAFF.

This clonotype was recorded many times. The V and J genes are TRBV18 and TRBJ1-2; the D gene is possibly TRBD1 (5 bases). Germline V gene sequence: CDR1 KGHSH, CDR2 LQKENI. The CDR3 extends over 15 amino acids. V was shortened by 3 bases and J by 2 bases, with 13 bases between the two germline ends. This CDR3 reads CASSPLGGVNYGYTF. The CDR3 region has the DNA TGTGCCAGCTCACCCTTGGGGGGTGTAAACTATGGCTACACCTTC.

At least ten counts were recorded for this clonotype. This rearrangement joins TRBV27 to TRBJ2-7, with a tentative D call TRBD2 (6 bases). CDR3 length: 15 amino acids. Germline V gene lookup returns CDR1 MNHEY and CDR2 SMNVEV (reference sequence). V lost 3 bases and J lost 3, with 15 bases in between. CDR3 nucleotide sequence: TGTGCCAGCAGTTTCTACGGGCAGGGAGGCTACGAGCAGTACTTC. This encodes CASSFYGQGGYEQYF.

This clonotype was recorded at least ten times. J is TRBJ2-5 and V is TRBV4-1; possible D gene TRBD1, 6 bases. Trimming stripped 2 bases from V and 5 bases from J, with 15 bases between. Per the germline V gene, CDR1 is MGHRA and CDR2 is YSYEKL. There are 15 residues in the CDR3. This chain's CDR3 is CASSQKGQPEETQYF. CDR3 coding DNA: TGCGCCAGCAGCCAAAAAGGACAGCCGGAGGAGACCCAGTACTTC.

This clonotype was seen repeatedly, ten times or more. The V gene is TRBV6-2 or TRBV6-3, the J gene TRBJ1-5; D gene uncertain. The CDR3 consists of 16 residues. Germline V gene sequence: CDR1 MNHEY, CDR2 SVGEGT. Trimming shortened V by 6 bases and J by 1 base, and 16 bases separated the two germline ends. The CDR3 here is CASSRQTTRSNQPQHF. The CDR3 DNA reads TGTGCCAGCAGCCGACAAACGACCCGAAGCAATCAGCCCCAGCATTTT.

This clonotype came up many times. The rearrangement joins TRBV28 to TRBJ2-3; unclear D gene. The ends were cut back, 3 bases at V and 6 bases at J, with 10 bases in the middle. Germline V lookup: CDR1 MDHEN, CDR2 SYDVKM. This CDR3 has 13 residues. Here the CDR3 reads CASSLSVGDTQYF. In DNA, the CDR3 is TGTGCCAGCAGTTTGTCCGTTGGGGATACGCAGTATTTT.

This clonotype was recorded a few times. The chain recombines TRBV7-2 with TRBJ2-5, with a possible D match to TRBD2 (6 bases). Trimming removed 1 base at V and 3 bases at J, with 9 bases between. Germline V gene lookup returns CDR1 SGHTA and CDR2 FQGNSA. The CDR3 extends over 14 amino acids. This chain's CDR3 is CASSLVRGKETQYF. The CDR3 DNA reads TGTGCCAGCAGCTTAGTGCGGGGCAAAGAGACCCAGTACTTC.

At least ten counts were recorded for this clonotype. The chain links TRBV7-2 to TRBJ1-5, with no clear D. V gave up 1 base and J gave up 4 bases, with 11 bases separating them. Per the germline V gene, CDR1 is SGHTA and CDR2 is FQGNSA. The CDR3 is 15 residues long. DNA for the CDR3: TGTGCCAGCAGCTTAGAAGGCAGGCGGAATCAGCCCCAGCATTTT. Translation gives CASSLEGRRNQPQHF.

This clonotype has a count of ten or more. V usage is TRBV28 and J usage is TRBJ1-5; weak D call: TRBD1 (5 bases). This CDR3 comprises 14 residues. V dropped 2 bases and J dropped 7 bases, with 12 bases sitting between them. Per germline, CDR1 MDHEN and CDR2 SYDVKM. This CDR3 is CASSLRGATQPQHF. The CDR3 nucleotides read TGTGCCAGCAGTTTAAGAGGGGCGACGCAGCCCCAGCATTTT.

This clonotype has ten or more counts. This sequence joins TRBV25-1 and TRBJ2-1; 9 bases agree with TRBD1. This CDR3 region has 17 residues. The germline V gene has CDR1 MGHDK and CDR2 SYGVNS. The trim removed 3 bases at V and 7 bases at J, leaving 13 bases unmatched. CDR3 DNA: TGTGCCAGCAGTGATGCGAGTAGTCCCGGGACAGGGAATGAGCAGTTCTTC. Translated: CASSDASSPGTGNEQFF.

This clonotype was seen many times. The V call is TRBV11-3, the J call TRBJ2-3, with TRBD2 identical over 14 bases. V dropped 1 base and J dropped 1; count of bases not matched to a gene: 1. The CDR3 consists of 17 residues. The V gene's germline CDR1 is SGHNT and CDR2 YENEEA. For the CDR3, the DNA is TGTGCCAGCAGCTTAGCGGGACTAGCGGGAGGCACAGATACGCAGTATTTT. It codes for CASSLAGLAGGTDTQYF.

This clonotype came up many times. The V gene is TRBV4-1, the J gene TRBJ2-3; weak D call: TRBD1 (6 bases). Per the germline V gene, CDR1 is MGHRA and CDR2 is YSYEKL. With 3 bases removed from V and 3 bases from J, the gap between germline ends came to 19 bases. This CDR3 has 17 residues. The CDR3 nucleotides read TGCGCCAGCAGCCAGGAATTCTTACAGGGTGGAACAGATACGCAGTATTTT. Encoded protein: CASSQEFLQGGTDTQYF.

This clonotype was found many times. The chain's CDR3 is CAWRPYRTGGYTF. The CDR3 DNA reads as TGTGCCTGGAGACCCTACCGGACGGGTGGCTACACCTTC. This chain connects TRBV30 to TRBJ1-2; the D is unclear. The V gene lost 3 bases and the J gene lost 7 bases, with 15 bases spanning the gap. Germline loops: CDR1 GTSNPN, CDR2 SVGIG (reference sequence). The CDR3 contains 13 residues. Supplemented by reference TRBV30 and TRBJ1-2, the full variable domain reads SQTIHQWPATLVQPVGSPLSLECTVEGTSNPNLYWYRQAAGRGLQLLFYSVGIGQISSEVPQNLSASRPQDRQFILSSKKLLLSDSGFYLCAWRPYRTGGYTFGSGTRLTVV.

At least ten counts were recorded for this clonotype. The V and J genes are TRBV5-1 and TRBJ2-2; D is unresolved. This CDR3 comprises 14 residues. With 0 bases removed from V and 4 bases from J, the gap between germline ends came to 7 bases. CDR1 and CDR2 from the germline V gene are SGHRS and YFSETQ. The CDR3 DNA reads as TGCGCCAGCAGCTTGGAGGTGCCCACCGGGGAGCTGTTTTTT. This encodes CASSLEVPTGELFF.

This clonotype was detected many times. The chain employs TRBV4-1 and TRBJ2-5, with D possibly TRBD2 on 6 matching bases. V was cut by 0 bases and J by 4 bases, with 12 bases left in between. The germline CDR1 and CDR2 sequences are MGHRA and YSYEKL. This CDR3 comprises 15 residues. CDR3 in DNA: TGCGCCAGCAGCCAAGACGGAACGGGAGCAGAGACCCAGTACTTC. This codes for CASSQDGTGAETQYF.

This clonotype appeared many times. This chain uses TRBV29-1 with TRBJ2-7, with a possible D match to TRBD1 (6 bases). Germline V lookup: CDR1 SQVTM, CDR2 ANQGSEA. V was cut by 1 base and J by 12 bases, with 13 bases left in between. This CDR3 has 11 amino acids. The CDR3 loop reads CSVEARGEAYF. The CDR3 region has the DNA TGCAGCGTTGAAGCCAGGGGCGAAGCGTACTTC.